Listed here are 3 T cell receptor beta chains from one sample, sequenced in a study of blood T cell repertoires in COVID-19. Clones were sequenced by immunoSEQ multiplex PCR, and TCRdb holds only the in-frame ones, with some missing. The sample contains over 70,000 clones, about 85% of which appear only once. The material sequenced was peripheral blood. The source of these receptors is a man in his sixties with COVID-19, enrolled during active disease.

This rearrangement joins TRBV11-2 to TRBJ2-2; 7 bases match TRBD2. V lost 1 base and J lost 4; bases outside the gene matches: 9. Germline V gene lookup returns CDR1 SGHAT and CDR2 FQNNGV. This CDR3 has 17 amino acids. The chain's CDR3 is CASSLVLAVSGTGELFF. The CDR3 DNA follows: TGTGCCAGCAGCTTAGTTCTAGCGGTCAGTGGCACCGGGGAGCTGTTTTTT. The full variable domain, its missing parts supplied by reference TRBV11-2 and TRBJ2-2, is EAGVAQSPRYKIIEKRQSVAFWCNPISGHATLYWYQQILGQGPKLLIQFQNNGVVDDSQLPKDRFSAERLKGVDSTLKIQPAKLEDSAVYLCASSLVLAVSGTGELFFGEGSRLTVL.

This chain links TRBV10-1 with TRBJ1-3; 8 nucleotides match TRBD1. V lost 0 bases, J lost 5 bases, and 9 bases stayed unmatched. From germline, CDR1 is WNHNN and CDR2 SYGVQD (reference sequence). CDR3 length: 17 amino acids. CDR3: CASSESEGQGGRNTIYF. The CDR3 region has the DNA TGCGCCAGCAGTGAGTCTGAAGGACAGGGCGGTCGAAACACCATATATTTT.

A single count supports this clone. The chain carries TRBV14 and TRBJ2-5; D is possibly TRBD1 (6 bases). Germline loops: CDR1 SGHDN, CDR2 FVKESK. V shed 0 bases and J shed 1 base, with 9 bases lying between them. The CDR3 loop spans 15 amino acids. The CDR3 spells CASSQEGAAQETQYF. CDR3 DNA sequence: TGTGCCAGCAGCCAAGAGGGGGCAGCCCAAGAGACCCAGTACTTC.